Each of the 3 T cell receptor beta chains below was sequenced from the same sample in a study of T cells after yellow fever vaccination. TCRdb re-analysed the 5' RACE reads in MiXCR, keeping a single row per CDR3 protein. The profile shows under 550,000 distinct CDR3 sequences, around a fifth of them singletons. The starting material was PBMCs, obtained roughly 23 days after the first yellow fever vaccination. The origin of the receptors is a man younger than 35 who received the YFV17D yellow fever vaccine.

The V gene is TRBV5-4, the J gene TRBJ2-3, with TRBD2 matching over 8 bases. This CDR3 comprises 15 residues. Per germline, CDR1 SGHNT and CDR2 YYREEE (reference sequence). Trimming removed 0 bases from V and 6 bases from J; junction bases left unmatched: 6. The CDR3 region has the DNA TGTGCCAGCAGCTTGGGTACGGGGGGGCCGGATACGCAGTATTTT. This encodes CASSLGTGGPDTQYF.

V and J are TRBV28 and TRBJ2-7; 10 nucleotides agree with TRBD1. The germline gives CDR1 MDHEN, CDR2 SYDVKM. The trim removed 5 bases at V and 3 bases at J, leaving 10 bases unmatched. This CDR3 contains 16 residues. The CDR3, as DNA: TGTGCCAGCAGTGCGACAGGGGGCAGATCTTACTACGAGCAGTACGTC. Its protein product is CASSATGGRSYYEQYV.

The J gene is TRBJ2-5, the V gene TRBV5-5; maybe TRBD1 (5 bases). V was cut by 1 base and J by 4 bases, with 8 bases left in between. Germline CDR1 reads SGHKS; CDR2 reads YYEKEE (reference sequence). The CDR3 spans 13 residues. CDR3 nucleotides: TGTGCCAGCAGCTTGACAGGCTCAGAGACCCAGTACTTC. Protein sequence: CASSLTGSETQYF.